The clone carrying this T cell receptor (beta chain) has a single count. Its target is not known. The data belong to a study of shared clonotypes between healthy human individuals. Study conclusions and caveats: Sharing across four donors was highest in naive CD4 (roughly 5%) and lowest in memory CD8 (around 0.4%).

The assay ran at deep level. Here immunoSEQ multiplex PCR was the method, and the copy in TCRdb shows in-frame clones only, minus some. This sample has around 600,000 clones, with 97% found just once. Every donor, a Caucasian adult, lived in Nashville, Tennessee. The authors divided CD4+ cells into CD45RA+ naive and CD45RA-negative memory subsets. The germline V and J ends were trimmed by 2 bases and 2 bases, with 13 bases remaining between them. The CDR3 runs to 16 residues. Looked up from germline, CDR1 is MGHRA and CDR2 is YSYEKL. This receptor was obtained from a woman younger than 45 in good health. Material: naive CD4+ T cells sorted from blood. Subset specified: CD45RA+ positively selected. J is TRBJ2-1 and V is TRBV4-1; D is ambiguous. CDR3 DNA: TGCGCCAGCAGCCAAATAGCCCTCCGAACCTACAATGAGCAGTTCTTC. Translating it yields CASSQIALRTYNEQFF.